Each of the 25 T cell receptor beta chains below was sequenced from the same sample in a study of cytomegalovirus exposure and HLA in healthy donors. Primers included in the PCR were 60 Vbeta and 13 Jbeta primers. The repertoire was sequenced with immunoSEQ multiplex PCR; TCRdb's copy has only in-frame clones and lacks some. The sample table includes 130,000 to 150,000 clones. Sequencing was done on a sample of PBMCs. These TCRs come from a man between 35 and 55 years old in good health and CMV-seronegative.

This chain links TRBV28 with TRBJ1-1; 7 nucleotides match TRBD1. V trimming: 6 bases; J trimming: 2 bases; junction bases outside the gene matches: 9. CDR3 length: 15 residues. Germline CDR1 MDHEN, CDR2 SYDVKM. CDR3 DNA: TGTGCCAGCAGACCCATCCGACAGGGCAACACTGAAGCTTTCTTT. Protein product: CASRPIRQGNTEAFF.

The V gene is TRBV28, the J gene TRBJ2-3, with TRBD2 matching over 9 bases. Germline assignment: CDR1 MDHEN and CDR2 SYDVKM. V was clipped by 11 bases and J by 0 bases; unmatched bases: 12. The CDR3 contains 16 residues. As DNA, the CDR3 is TGTGCCGCAATCCCTCTAGCGGGGCTTAGCACAGATACGCAGTATTTT. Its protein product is CAAIPLAGLSTDTQYF.

CDR3 DNA sequence: TGTGCCAGCAGCTTTAGTCGGTTCTACGAGCAGTACTTC. Protein: CASSFSRFYEQYF. The rearrangement joins TRBV7-2 to TRBJ2-7; D remains ambiguous. Trimming pared 3 bases from V and 3 bases from J, leaving 9 bases between. CDR3 length: 13 residues. Germline V gene sequence: CDR1 SGHTA, CDR2 FQGNSA.

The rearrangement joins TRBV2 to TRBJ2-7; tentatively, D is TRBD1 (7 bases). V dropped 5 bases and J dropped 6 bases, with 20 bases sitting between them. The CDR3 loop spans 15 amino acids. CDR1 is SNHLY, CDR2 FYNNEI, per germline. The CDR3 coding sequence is TGTGCCAGCAGTCTCGGGGGACAGACCCCTGTCGAGCAGTACTTC. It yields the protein CASSLGGQTPVEQYF.

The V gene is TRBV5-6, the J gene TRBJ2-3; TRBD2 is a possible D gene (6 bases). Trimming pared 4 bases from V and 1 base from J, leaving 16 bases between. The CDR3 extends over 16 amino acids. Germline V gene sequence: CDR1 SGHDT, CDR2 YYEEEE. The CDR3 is CASSPRGWGGTDTQYF. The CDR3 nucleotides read TGTGCCAGCAGCCCCCGGGGGTGGGGGGGCACAGATACGCAGTATTTT.

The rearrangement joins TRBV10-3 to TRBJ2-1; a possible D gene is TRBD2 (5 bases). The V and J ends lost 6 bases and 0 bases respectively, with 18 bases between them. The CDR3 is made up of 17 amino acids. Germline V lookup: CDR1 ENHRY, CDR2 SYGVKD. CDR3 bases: TGTGCCATCAGAGAGGACTTCCCCCAGAGCTCCTACAATGAGCAGTTCTTC. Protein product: CAIREDFPQSSYNEQFF.

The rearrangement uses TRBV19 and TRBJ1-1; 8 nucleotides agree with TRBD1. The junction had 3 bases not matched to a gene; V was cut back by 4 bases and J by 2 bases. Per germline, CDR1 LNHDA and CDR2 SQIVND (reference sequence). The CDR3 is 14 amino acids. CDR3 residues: CASSTGTGNTEAFF. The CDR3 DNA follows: TGTGCCAGTAGTACCGGGACAGGCAACACTGAAGCTTTCTTT.

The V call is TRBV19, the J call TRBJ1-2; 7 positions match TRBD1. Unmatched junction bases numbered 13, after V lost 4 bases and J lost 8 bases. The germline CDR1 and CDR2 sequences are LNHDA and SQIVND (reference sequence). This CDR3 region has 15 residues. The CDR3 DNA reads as TGTGCCAGTAGTAATCCGACAGGGCAACGGGGCGGCTACACCTTC. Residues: CASSNPTGQRGGYTF.

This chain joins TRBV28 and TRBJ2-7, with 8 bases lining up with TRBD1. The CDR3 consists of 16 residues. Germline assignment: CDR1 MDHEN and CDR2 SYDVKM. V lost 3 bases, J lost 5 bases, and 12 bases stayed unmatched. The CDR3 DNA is TGTGCCAGCAGTTTCGCCGGGACAGGCATCTCTCACGAGCAGTACTTC. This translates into CASSFAGTGISHEQYF.

Written as DNA, the CDR3 is TGCGCCAGCAGCTTGGACGGGACGGGGGGTCTTCATACGCAGTATTTT. Translated: CASSLDGTGGLHTQYF. The chain is built from TRBV5-1 and TRBJ2-3; the match to TRBD2 covers 7 bases. Germline V gene sequence: CDR1 SGHRS, CDR2 YFSETQ. J was trimmed by 7 bases and V by 0 bases; bases with no gene match: 11. The CDR3 extends over 16 amino acids.

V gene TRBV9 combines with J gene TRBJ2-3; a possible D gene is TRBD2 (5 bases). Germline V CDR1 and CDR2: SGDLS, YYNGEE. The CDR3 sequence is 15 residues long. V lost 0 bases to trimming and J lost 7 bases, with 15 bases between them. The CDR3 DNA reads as TGTGCCAGCAGCGTAGAGGCCAGCGGCCTCTATACGCAGTATTTT. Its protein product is CASSVEASGLYTQYF. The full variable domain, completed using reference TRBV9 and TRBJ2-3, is DSGVTQTPKHLITATGQRVTLRCSPRSGDLSVYWYQQSLDQGLQFLIQYYNGEERAKGNILERFSAQQFPDLHSELNLSSLELGDSALYFCASSVEASGLYTQYFGPGTRLTVL.

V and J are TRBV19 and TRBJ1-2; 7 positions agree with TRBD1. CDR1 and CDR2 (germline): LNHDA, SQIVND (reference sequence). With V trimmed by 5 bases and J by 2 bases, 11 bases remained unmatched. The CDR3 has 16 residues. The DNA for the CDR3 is TGTGCCAGTAGTTCCTCCAGGGACAGTGAAAACTATGGCTACACCTTC. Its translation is CASSSSRDSENYGYTF.

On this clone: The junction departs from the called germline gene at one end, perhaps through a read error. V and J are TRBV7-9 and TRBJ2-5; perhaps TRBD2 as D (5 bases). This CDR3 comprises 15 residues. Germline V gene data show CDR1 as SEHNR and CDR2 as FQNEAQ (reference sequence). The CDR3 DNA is TGTGCCAGCAGCTTAGCAGGAGGTCAGGTTCTTTACCAGGACTTC. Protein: CASSLAGGQVLYQDF.

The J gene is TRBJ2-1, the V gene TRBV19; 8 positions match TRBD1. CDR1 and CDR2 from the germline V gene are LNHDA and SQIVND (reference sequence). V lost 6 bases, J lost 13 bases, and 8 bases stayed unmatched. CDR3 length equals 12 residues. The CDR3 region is CASRDRDRNQFF. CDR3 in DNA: TGTGCCAGTAGGGACCGGGACAGGAATCAGTTCTTC.

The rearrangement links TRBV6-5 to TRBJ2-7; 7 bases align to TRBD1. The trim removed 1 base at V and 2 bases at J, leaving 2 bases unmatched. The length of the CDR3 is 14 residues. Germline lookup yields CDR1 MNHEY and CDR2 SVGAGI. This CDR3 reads CASSYWDRTYEQYF. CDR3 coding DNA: TGTGCCAGCAGTTACTGGGACAGAACCTACGAGCAGTACTTC.

CDR3 nucleotides: TGTGCCAGCAGTTTAGGGGCCGCAGGGAACACCGGGGAGCTGTTTTTT. Translated: CASSLGAAGNTGELFF. This rearrangement joins TRBV28 to TRBJ2-2; TRBD1 might be the D (5 bases). V lost 2 bases and J lost 1, with 11 bases in between. In germline, CDR1 is MDHEN, CDR2 SYDVKM. The CDR3 has 16 residues.

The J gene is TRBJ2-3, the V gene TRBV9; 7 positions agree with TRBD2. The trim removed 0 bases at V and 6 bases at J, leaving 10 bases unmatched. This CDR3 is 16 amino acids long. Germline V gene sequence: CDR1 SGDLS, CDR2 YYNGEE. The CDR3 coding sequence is TGTGCCAGCAGCGTAGCTGGGGGGGGGATTCGGGATACGCAGTATTTT. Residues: CASSVAGGGIRDTQYF. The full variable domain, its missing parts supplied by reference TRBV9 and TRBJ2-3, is DSGVTQTPKHLITATGQRVTLRCSPRSGDLSVYWYQQSLDQGLQFLIQYYNGEERAKGNILERFSAQQFPDLHSELNLSSLELGDSALYFCASSVAGGGIRDTQYFGPGTRLTVL.

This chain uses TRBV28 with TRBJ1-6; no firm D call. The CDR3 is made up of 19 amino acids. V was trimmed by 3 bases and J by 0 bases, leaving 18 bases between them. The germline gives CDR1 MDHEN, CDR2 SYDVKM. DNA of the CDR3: TGTGCCAGCAGTTTTGCAAACGCTCCTGGGAGCTCCTATAATTCACCCCTCCACTTT. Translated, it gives CASSFANAPGSSYNSPLHF.

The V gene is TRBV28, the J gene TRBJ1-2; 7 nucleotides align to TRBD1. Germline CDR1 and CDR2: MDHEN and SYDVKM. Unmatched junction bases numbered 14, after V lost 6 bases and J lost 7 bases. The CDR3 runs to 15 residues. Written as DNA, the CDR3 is TGTGCCAGCAGCCAGTCGAGGGGGCGCGGTTTTGGCTACACCTTC. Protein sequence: CASSQSRGRGFGYTF.

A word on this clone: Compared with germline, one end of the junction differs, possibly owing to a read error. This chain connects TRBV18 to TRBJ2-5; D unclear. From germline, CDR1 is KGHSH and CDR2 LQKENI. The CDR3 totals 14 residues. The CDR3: CASSPIYSEEAQYF. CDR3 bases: TGTGCCAGCTCACCCATTTATTCGGAAGAGGCCCAGTACTTC.

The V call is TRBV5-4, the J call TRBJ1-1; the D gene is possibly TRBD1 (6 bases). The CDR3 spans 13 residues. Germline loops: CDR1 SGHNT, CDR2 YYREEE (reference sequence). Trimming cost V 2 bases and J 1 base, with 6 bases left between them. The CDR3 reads CASSLQGNTEAFF. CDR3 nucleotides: TGTGCCAGCAGCTTACAGGGGAACACTGAAGCTTTCTTT.

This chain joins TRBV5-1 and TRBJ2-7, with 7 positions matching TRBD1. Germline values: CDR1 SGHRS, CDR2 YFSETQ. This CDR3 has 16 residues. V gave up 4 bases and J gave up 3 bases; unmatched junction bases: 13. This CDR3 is CASSLGTAGEGYEQYF. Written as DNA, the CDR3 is TGCGCCAGCAGCCTAGGGACAGCTGGCGAGGGCTACGAGCAGTACTTC.

CDR3 nucleotides: TGTGCCAGCCAGACTAGCGGGGGCACAGATACGCAGTATTTT. It translates to CASQTSGGTDTQYF. V usage is TRBV28 and J usage is TRBJ2-3; TRBD2 aligns across 11 bases. V shed 8 bases and J 1 base; nucleotides not matched to a gene: 2. In germline, CDR1 is MDHEN, CDR2 SYDVKM. This CDR3 is built from 14 residues.

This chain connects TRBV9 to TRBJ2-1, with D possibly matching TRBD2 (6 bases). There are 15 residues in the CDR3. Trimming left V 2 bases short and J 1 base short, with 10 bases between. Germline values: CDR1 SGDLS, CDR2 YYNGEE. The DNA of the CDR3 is TGTGCCAGCAGCGTGGCGGAGGGGTCCTACAATGAGCAGTTCTTC. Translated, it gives CASSVAEGSYNEQFF.

As DNA, the CDR3 is TGTGCCAGCTCACCGGGACTTCAAGATACGCAGTATTTT. This encodes CASSPGLQDTQYF. The chain combines TRBV18 with TRBJ2-3; weak D call: TRBD2 (6 bases). This CDR3 comprises 13 residues. The V gene lost 3 bases and the J gene lost 5 bases, with 9 bases spanning the gap. Per the germline V gene, CDR1 is KGHSH and CDR2 is LQKENI.